The 27 T cell receptor beta chains listed next were all sequenced from one sample in a study of blood T cell repertoires in COVID-19 (dated by TCRdb to the early 2020s). Preparation of the library involved the immunoSEQ multiplex PCR assay. What TCRdb holds here is the immuneACCESS table cut down to in-frame rearrangements. Part of the clones is not present; checked against another copy, under half of the missing clones reflect an unresolved V gene, and the others are unexplained. Present in this sample are tens of thousands of clones, roughly 80% of which were seen just once. The top ten constitute 27% of the sample. What was sequenced was peripheral blood. These receptors were obtained from a human donor in a cohort sampled during active COVID-19.

This clone has ten or more counts. The chain joins TRBV28 to TRBJ1-5; 7 bases are shared with TRBD1. This CDR3 is 14 amino acids long. Trimming at V came to 7 bases and at J to 8 bases, leaving 11 bases not matched to a gene. Germline lookup yields CDR1 MDHEN and CDR2 SYDVKM. The CDR3 bases are TGTGCCAGCACCCAAACAGGGGAAGTGGAGCCCCAGCATTTT. It is translated as CASTQTGEVEPQHF.

This clone has more than one count but fewer than ten. The rearrangement uses TRBV2 and TRBJ1-6; D gene uncertain. Trimming cost V 6 bases and J 9 bases, with 15 bases left between them. Looked up from germline, CDR1 is SNHLY and CDR2 is FYNNEI. CDR3 length: 14 amino acids. The CDR3 coding sequence is TGTGCCAGCAGGGGAGACTTGGGCAGTTCACCCCTCCACTTT. Amino acid sequence: CASRGDLGSSPLHF.

This chain uses TRBV9 with TRBJ1-6; D remains unclear. Trimming took 1 base from V and 14 from J, leaving 16 bases between them. CDR3 length: 14 residues. Germline V gene data show CDR1 as SGDLS and CDR2 as YYNGEE. For the CDR3, the DNA is TGTGCCAGCAGCGTAAGTCAGTGGCCCCACACCCTCCACTTT. Translated: CASSVSQWPHTLHF.

The gene calls are TRBV30 and TRBJ2-1; 9 bases fit TRBD1. The trim removed 5 bases at V and 7 bases at J, leaving 3 bases unmatched. Germline V gene lookup returns CDR1 GTSNPN and CDR2 SVGIG (reference sequence). The CDR3 is made up of 12 amino acids. The CDR3 is CAWGTGTNEQFF. For the CDR3, the DNA is TGTGCCTGGGGGACAGGGACGAATGAGCAGTTCTTC.

This clone was observed once. The V call is TRBV4-1, the J call TRBJ1-1, with no clear D. The germline V gene has CDR1 MGHRA and CDR2 YSYEKL. The V end was cut by 3 bases, the J end by 2 bases, with 13 bases between. The CDR3 contains 15 residues. CDR3 nucleotides: TGCGCCAGCAGCCAGGGCTCAGCGGTAAACACTGAAGCTTTCTTT. It specifies CASSQGSAVNTEAFF.

The chain is built from TRBV6-1 and TRBJ1-4; 9 bases align to TRBD1. Germline V CDR1 and CDR2: MNHNS, SASEGT. This CDR3 has 19 residues. With V trimmed by 3 bases and J by 0 bases, 11 bases remained unmatched. In DNA form, the CDR3 reads TGTGCCAGCAGTGAGGTGGGGACAGGGCATCTTGCAACTAATGAAAAACTGTTTTTT. Translation gives CASSEVGTGHLATNEKLFF.

This clone was seen only once. This chain connects TRBV5-5 to TRBJ1-5; D possibly corresponds to TRBD1 (6 bases). V lost 3 bases, J lost 7 bases, and 17 bases lay in between. Per germline, CDR1 SGHKS and CDR2 YYEKEE (reference sequence). There are 15 residues in the CDR3. CDR3 in amino acids: CASSSATGTGQPQHF. CDR3 in DNA: TGTGCCAGCAGCTCGGCGACAGGCACCGGACAGCCCCAGCATTTT.

The rearrangement joins TRBV6-6 to TRBJ1-2; no clear D. The germline V gene has CDR1 MNHNY and CDR2 SVGAGI (reference sequence). The CDR3 spans 15 residues. Trimming took 6 bases from V and 6 from J, leaving 20 bases between them. As DNA, the CDR3 is TGTGCCAGCAGGGTTCTTGGTGGGCGCGTCGATGGCTACACCTTC. Translated, it gives CASRVLGGRVDGYTF.

The table lists this clone with a count of one. This chain connects TRBV2 to TRBJ2-1, with 9 positions matching TRBD2. In germline, CDR1 is SNHLY, CDR2 FYNNEI. CDR3 size: 15 residues. With V trimmed by 3 bases and J by 2 bases, 2 bases remained unmatched. CDR3 residues: CASSEAGGPYNEQFF. The CDR3 DNA follows: TGTGCCAGCAGTGAGGCGGGGGGGCCCTACAATGAGCAGTTCTTC.

The V and J genes are TRBV19 and TRBJ1-5; 9 bases fit TRBD1. The V gene's germline CDR1 is LNHDA and CDR2 SQIVND (reference sequence). The ends lost 7 bases at V and 3 bases at J; junction bases unmatched: 13. This CDR3 is 17 amino acids long. CDR3 coding DNA: TGTGCCAGTACCGCCGGGACAGGGTATTTTTCCAATCAGCCCCAGCATTTT. Translated: CASTAGTGYFSNQPQHF.

This clone was seen a single time. This chain connects TRBV28 to TRBJ1-6; 11 nucleotides align to TRBD1. J was trimmed by 8 bases and V by 6 bases; bases with no gene match: 12. The germline V gene encodes CDR1 MDHEN and CDR2 SYDVKM. This CDR3 has 17 amino acids. CDR3 DNA: TGTGCCAGCAGCCGCTCCGGACAGGGGGCGAGGGATTCACCCCTCCACTTT. It encodes CASSRSGQGARDSPLHF.

This clone has a single count. The chain couples TRBV5-4 to TRBJ1-2; D remains ambiguous. The CDR3 covers 16 residues. Per the germline V gene, CDR1 is SGHNT and CDR2 is YYREEE (reference sequence). V was cut by 4 bases and J by 2 bases, with 18 bases left in between. The CDR3: CASSPGGPQVNYGYTF. The CDR3 bases are TGTGCCAGCAGCCCGGGAGGGCCCCAAGTAAACTATGGCTACACCTTC.

This rearrangement joins TRBV19 to TRBJ1-2, with TRBD1 identical over 9 bases. J lost 7 bases, V lost 4 bases, and 10 bases had no gene match. Germline values: CDR1 LNHDA, CDR2 SQIVND (reference sequence). This CDR3 has 15 amino acids. CDR3 loop: CASSTGQGTSIGYTF. CDR3 coding DNA: TGTGCCAGTAGTACCGGACAGGGGACCTCTATTGGCTACACCTTC. Together with reference TRBV19 and TRBJ1-2, the CDR3 gives the full variable domain: DGGITQSPKYLFRKEGQNVTLSCEQNLNHDAMYWYRQDPGQGLRLIYYSQIVNDFQKGDIAEGYSVSREKKESFPLTVTSAQKNPTAFYLCASSTGQGTSIGYTFGSGTRLTVV.

Regarding this clone: A read error may produce the germline difference seen at one junction end. The gene calls are TRBV7-7 and TRBJ2-1, with TRBD2 identical over 9 bases. Germline V gene lookup returns CDR1 SSHAT and CDR2 FNYEAQ (reference sequence). The CDR3 has 15 residues. CDR3 in amino acids: CASSPLAGQFDEQFF. The CDR3 region has the DNA TGTGCTAGCAGCCCGCTAGCGGGGCAGTTCGATGAGCAGTTCTTC. The full variable domain, with the rest looked up from reference TRBV7-7 and TRBJ2-1, is GAGVSQSPRYKVTKRGQDVTLRCDPISSHATLYWYQQALGQGPEFLTYFNYEAQPDKSGLPSDRFSAERPEGSISTLTIQRTEQRDSAMYRCASSPLAGQFDEQFFGPGTRLTVL.

The V gene is TRBV7-9, the J gene TRBJ2-5; D unresolved. The CDR3 runs to 13 residues. V was cut by 3 bases and J by 5 bases, with 10 bases left in between. Germline V gene sequence: CDR1 SEHNR, CDR2 FQNEAQ (reference sequence). CDR3 in DNA: TGTGCCAGCAGCTTTCTCTCTATCGAGACCCAGTACTTC. Translation gives CASSFLSIETQYF.

The rearrangement uses TRBV7-9 and TRBJ2-1, with D possibly being TRBD2 (6 bases). This CDR3 is 16 amino acids long. CDR1 and CDR2 from the germline V gene are SEHNR and FQNEAQ (reference sequence). The V end was cut by 10 bases, the J end by 4 bases, with 23 bases between. The CDR3 nucleotides read TGTGCCACCCTCAATTTTAAGTGGGGGGTGTACAATGAGCAGTTCTTC. Protein product: CATLNFKWGVYNEQFF.

V is TRBV19 and J is TRBJ1-6; 9 positions match TRBD1. Trimming removed 9 bases from V and 7 bases from J; junction bases left unmatched: 7. Germline V gives CDR1 LNHDA, CDR2 SQIVND (reference sequence). The CDR3 has 14 amino acids. Written as DNA, the CDR3 is TGTGCCAGCTCGTCCGGGACAGGGAATTCACCCCTCCACTTT. Translated: CASSSGTGNSPLHF.

This chain connects TRBV5-4 to TRBJ2-7, with 8 nucleotides matching TRBD1. This CDR3 has 16 amino acids. V trimming: 3 bases; J trimming: 3 bases; junction bases outside the gene matches: 11. The germline V gene encodes CDR1 SGHNT and CDR2 YYREEE (reference sequence). The CDR3 is CASSSAGTGDVYEQYF. The CDR3 nucleotides read TGTGCCAGCAGCTCGGCCGGGACAGGAGATGTCTACGAGCAGTACTTC. Full variable domain (missing parts from reference TRBV5-4 and TRBJ2-7): ETGVTQSPTHLIKTRGQQVTLRCSSQSGHNTVSWYQQALGQGPQFIFQYYREEENGRGNFPPRFSGLQFPNYSSELNVNALELDDSALYLCASSSAGTGDVYEQYFGPGTRLTVT.

The gene calls are TRBV7-9 and TRBJ2-7; TRBD1 agrees at 8 bases. The V gene's germline CDR1 is SEHNR and CDR2 FQNEAQ (reference sequence). This CDR3 spans 14 amino acids. The J segment lost 2 bases and the V segment lost 5 bases, leaving 5 bases of the junction unmatched. The CDR3 here is CASSPRQGPYEQYF. The CDR3, as DNA: TGTGCCAGCAGCCCGCGACAGGGGCCCTACGAGCAGTACTTC.

The chain employs TRBV5-1 and TRBJ2-3; the match to TRBD2 covers 10 bases. This CDR3 region has 15 residues. V lost 2 bases and J lost 6; bases outside the gene matches: 6. From germline, CDR1 is SGHRS and CDR2 YFSETQ. The CDR3 sequence: CASSLATSGEDTQYF. The CDR3 DNA is TGCGCCAGCAGCTTAGCAACTAGCGGGGAGGATACGCAGTATTTT.

This clone has ten or more counts. V is TRBV30 and J is TRBJ1-5; D not certain. This CDR3 spans 12 amino acids. The germline CDR1 and CDR2 sequences are GTSNPN and SVGIG (reference sequence). Trimming left V 0 bases short and J 6 bases short, with 6 bases between. The CDR3, as DNA: TGTGCCTGGAGTGTAGCGGGTCAGCCCCAGCATTTT. It specifies CAWSVAGQPQHF. Supplemented by reference TRBV30 and TRBJ1-5, the full variable domain reads SQTIHQWPATLVQPVGSPLSLECTVEGTSNPNLYWYRQAAGRGLQLLFYSVGIGQISSEVPQNLSASRPQDRQFILSSKKLLLSDSGFYLCAWSVAGQPQHFGDGTRLSIL.

This clone was seen a single time. The V and J genes are TRBV6-5 and TRBJ1-4; TRBD1 matches at 9 bases. The CDR3 length is 15 residues. J was trimmed by 4 bases and V by 6 bases; bases with no gene match: 6. Germline V gene lookup returns CDR1 MNHEY and CDR2 SVGAGI. The CDR3 coding sequence is TGTGCCAGCAGCCCGCTGGGACAGGGTAATGAAAAACTGTTTTTT. It yields the protein CASSPLGQGNEKLFF.

The chain links TRBV3-1 (or the pseudogene TRBV3-2) to TRBJ1-5; D not certain. CDR1 and CDR2 from the germline V gene are LGHDT and YNNKEL (reference sequence). CDR3 length: 16 amino acids. Between the trimmed V and J ends, which lost 1 base and 3 bases, there was a span of 13 bases. The CDR3 spells CASSQGRGLVNQPQHF. For the CDR3, the DNA is TGTGCCAGCAGCCAAGGGCGGGGTTTGGTCAATCAGCCCCAGCATTTT.

This clone has just a few counts. This chain uses TRBV12-2 with TRBJ2-2; TRBD2, the D gene given by the table, was not confirmed from the DNA. TRBV12-2 represents a pseudogene. The CDR3 length is 17 residues. The CDR3 DNA reads TGTGCAAGTCGCTCCTCCACTAGCCCTAATTCGGCCGGGGAGCTGTTTTTT. This sequence encodes CASRSSTSPNSAGELFF.

V is TRBV5-1 and J is TRBJ2-3; TRBD2 is a possible D gene (5 bases). Between the trimmed V and J ends, which lost 2 bases and 0 bases, there was a span of 10 bases. CDR1 is SGHRS, CDR2 YFSETQ, per germline. The CDR3 is 15 residues long. CDR3 amino acids: CASSLNGESTDTQYF. The CDR3 DNA is TGCGCCAGCAGCTTAAACGGGGAAAGCACAGATACGCAGTATTTT.

The CDR3 here is CASSLRGGPSYEQYF. CDR3 nucleotides: TGTGCCAGCAGCCTCCGGGGGGGGCCCTCCTACGAGCAGTACTTC. The V gene is TRBV11-2, the J gene TRBJ2-7, with 8 bases that match TRBD2. The CDR3 totals 15 residues. The V segment lost 5 bases and the J segment 0 bases; nucleotides outside the gene matches: 6. CDR1 is SGHAT, CDR2 FQNNGV, per germline.

This clone was counted a single time. This chain joins TRBV5-1 and TRBJ2-7; tentatively, D is TRBD2 (5 bases). Germline CDR1 and CDR2: SGHRS and YFSETQ. This CDR3 is 15 amino acids long. Trimming removed 0 bases from V and 3 bases from J, with 13 bases in between. The CDR3 DNA sequence: TGCGCCAGCAGCTTGGCCCCGGGGAATAGCTACGAGCAGTACTTC. This codes for CASSLAPGNSYEQYF.